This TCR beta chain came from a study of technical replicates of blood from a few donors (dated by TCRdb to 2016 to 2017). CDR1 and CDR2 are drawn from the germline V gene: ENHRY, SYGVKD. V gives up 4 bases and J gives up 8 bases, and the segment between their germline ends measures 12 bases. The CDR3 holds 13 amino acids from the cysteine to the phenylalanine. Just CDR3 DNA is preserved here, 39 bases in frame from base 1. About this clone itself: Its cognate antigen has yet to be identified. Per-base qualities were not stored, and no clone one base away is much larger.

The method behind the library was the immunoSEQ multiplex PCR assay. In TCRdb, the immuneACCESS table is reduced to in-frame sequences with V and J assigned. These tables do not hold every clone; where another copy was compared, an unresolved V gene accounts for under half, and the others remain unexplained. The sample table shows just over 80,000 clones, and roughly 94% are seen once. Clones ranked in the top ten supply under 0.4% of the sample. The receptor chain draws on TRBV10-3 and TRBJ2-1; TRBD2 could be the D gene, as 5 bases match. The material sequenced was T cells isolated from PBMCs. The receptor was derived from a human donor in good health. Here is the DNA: TGTGCCATCAGTGGAATGGGGAGCGATGAGCAGTTCTTC. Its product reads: CAISGMGSDEQFF.